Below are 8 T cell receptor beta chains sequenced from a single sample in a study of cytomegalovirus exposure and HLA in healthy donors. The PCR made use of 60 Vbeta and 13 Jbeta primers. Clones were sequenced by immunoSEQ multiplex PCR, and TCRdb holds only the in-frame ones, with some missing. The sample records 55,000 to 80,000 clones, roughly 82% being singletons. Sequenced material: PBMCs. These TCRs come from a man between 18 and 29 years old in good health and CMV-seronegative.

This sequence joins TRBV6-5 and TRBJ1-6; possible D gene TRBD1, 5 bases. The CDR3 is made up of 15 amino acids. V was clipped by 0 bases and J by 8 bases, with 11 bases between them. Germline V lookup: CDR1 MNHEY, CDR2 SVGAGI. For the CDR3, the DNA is TGTGCCAGCAGTTACTCAATGCGGGGGTATTCACCCCTCCACTTT. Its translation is CASSYSMRGYSPLHF.

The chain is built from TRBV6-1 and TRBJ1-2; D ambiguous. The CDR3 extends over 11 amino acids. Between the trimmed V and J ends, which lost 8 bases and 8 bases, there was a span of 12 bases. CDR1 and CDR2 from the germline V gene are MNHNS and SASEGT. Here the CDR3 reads CASLHSEGYTF. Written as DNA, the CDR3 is TGTGCCAGCCTCCACAGTGAAGGCTACACCTTC.

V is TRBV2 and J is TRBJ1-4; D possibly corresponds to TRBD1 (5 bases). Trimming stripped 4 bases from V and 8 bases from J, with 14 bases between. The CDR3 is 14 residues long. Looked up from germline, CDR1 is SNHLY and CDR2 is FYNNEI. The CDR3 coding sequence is TGTGCCAGCAGTGCAGAGTGGGGGGGAGAAAAACTGTTTTTT. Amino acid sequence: CASSAEWGGEKLFF.

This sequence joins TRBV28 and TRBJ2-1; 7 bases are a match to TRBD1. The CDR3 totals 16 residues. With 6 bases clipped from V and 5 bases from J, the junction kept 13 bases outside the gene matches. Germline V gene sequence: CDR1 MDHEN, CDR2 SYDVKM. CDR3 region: CASRNRGFKDNNEQFF. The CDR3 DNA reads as TGTGCCAGCAGAAACAGGGGATTTAAGGACAACAATGAGCAGTTCTTC.

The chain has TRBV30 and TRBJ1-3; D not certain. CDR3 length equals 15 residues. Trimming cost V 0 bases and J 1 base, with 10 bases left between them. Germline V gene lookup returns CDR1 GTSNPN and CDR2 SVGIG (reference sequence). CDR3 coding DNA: TGTGCCTGGAGTGTAGGGAGGCTGTCTGGAAACACCATATATTTT. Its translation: CAWSVGRLSGNTIYF.

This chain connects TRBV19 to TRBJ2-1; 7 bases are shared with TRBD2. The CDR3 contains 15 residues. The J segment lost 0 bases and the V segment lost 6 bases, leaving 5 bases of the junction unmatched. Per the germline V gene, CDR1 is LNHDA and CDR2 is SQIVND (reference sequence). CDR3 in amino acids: CASSWSGDSYNEQFF. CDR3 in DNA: TGTGCCAGTAGCTGGAGCGGGGACTCCTACAATGAGCAGTTCTTC.

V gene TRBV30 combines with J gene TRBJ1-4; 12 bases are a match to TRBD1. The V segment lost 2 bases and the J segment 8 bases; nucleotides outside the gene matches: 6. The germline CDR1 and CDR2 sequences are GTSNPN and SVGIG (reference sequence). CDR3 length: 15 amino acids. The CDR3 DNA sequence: TGTGCCTGGAGTAGTTGGGACAGGGGGCTAGAAAAACTGTTTTTT. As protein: CAWSSWDRGLEKLFF.

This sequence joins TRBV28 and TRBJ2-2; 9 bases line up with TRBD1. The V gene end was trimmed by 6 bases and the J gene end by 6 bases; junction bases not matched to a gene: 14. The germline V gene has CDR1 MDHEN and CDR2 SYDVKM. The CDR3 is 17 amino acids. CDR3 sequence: CASSPWSRDRVAGELFF. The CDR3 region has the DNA TGTGCCAGCAGCCCGTGGTCCCGGGACAGGGTCGCCGGGGAGCTGTTTTTT.